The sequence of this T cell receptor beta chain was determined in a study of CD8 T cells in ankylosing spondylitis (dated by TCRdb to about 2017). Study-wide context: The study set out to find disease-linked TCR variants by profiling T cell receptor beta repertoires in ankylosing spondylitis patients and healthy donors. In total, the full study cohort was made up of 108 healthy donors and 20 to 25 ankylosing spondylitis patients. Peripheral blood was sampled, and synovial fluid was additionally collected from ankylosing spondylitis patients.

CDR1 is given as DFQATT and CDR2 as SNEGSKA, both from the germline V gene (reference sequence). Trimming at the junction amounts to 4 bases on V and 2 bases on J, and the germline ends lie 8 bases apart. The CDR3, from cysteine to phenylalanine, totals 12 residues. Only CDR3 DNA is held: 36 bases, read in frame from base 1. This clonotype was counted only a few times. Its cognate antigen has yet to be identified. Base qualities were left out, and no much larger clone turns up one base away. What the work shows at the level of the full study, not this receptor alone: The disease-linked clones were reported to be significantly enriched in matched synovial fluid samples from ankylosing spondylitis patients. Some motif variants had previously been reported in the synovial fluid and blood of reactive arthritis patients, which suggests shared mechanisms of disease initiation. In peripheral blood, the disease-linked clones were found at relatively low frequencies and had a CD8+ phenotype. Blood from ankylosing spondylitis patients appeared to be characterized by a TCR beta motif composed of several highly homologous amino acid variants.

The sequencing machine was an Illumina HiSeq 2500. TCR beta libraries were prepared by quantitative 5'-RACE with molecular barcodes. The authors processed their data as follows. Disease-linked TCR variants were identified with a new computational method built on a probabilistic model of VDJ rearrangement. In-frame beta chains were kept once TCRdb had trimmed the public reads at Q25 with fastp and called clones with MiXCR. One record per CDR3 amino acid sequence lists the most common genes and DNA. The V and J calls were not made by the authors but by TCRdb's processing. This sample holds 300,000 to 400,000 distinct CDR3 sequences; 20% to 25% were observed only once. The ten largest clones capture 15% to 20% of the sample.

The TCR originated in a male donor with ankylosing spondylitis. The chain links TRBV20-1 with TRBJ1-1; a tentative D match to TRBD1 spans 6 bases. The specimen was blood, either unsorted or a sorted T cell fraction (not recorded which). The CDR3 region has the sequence CSAKGGNTEAFF. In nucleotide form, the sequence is TGCAGTGCTAAGGGGGGAAACACTGAAGCTTTCTTT.